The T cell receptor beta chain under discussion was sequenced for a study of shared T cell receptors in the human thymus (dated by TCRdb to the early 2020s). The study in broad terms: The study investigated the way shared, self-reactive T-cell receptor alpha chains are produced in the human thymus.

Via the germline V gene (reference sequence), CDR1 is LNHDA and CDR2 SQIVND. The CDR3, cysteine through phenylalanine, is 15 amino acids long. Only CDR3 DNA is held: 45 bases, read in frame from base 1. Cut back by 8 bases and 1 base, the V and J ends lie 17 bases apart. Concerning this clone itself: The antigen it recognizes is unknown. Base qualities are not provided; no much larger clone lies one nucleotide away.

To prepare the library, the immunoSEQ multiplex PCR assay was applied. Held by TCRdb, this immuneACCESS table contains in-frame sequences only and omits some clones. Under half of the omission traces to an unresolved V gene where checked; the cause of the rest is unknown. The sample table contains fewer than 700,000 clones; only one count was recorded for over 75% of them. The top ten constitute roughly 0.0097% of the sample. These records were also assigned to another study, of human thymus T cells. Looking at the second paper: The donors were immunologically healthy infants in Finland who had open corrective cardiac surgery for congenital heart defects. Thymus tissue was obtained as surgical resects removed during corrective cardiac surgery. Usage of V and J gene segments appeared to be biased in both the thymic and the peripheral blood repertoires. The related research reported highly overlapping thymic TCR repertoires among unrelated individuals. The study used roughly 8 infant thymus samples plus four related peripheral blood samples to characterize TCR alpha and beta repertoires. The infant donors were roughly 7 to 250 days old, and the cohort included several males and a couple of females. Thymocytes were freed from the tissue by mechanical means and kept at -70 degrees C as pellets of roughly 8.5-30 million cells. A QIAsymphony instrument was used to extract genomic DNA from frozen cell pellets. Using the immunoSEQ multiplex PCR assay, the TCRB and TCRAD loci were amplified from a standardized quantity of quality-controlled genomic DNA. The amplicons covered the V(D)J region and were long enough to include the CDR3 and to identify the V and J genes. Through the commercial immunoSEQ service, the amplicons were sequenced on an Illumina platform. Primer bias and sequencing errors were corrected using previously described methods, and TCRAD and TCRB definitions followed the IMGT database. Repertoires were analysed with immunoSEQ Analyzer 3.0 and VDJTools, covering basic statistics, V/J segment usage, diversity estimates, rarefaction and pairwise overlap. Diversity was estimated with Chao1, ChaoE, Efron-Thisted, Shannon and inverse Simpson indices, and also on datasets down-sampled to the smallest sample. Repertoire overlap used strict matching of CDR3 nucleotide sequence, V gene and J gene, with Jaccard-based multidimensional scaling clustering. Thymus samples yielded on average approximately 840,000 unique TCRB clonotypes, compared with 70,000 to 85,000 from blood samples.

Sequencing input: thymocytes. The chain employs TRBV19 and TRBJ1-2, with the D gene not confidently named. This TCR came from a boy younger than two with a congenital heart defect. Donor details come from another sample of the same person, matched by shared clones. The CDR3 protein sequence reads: CASGGSPALNYGYTF. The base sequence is TGTGCCAGTGGCGGCTCCCCAGCCCTTAACTATGGCTACACCTTC.